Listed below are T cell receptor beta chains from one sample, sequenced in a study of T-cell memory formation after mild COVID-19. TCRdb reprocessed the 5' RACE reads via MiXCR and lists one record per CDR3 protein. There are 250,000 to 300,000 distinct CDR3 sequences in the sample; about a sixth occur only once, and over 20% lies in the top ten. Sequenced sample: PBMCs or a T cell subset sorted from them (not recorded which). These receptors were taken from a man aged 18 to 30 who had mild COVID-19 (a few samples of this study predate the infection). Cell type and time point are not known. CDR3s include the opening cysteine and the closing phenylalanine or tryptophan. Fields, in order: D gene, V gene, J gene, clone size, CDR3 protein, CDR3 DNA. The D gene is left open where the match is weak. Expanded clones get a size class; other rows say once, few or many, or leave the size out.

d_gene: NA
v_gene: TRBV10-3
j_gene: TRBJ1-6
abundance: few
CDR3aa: CAISGSVGETPLHF
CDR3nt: TGTGCCATCAGTGGCTCTGTGGGGGAAACACCCCTCCACTTT

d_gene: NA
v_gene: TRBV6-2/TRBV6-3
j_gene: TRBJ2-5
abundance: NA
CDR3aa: CASSYNRGARETQYF
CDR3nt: TGTGCCAGCAGTTACAATCGGGGGGCGCGAGAGACCCAGTACTTC

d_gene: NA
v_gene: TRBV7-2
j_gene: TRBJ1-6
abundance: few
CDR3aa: CASSLDSWGPNSPLHF
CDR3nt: TGTGCCAGCAGCTTAGATTCGTGGGGACCTAATTCACCCCTCCACTTT

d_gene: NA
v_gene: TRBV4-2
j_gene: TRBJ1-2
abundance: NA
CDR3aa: CASSRDARGGYTF
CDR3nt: TGTGCCAGCAGCCGAGACGCGAGGGGGGGCTACACCTTC

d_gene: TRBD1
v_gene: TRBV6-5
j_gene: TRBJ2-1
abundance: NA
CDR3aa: CASSRSGTAMDNEQFF
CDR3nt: TGTGCCAGCAGCCGATCCGGGACAGCCATGGACAATGAGCAGTTCTTC

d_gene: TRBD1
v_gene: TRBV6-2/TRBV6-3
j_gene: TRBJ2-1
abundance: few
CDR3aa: CASSPRQGHEQFF
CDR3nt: TGTGCCAGCAGTCCCCGACAGGGGCATGAGCAGTTCTTC

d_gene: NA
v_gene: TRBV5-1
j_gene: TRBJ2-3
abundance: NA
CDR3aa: CASTHGVPTDTQYF
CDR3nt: TGCGCCAGCACCCACGGGGTTCCCACAGATACGCAGTATTTT

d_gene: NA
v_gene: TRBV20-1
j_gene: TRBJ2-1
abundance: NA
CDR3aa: CSAQTRSSYNEQFF
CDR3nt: TGCAGTGCCCAGACACGAAGCTCCTACAATGAGCAGTTCTTC

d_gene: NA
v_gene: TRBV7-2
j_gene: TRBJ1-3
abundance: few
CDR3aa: CASSHTGVLSGNTIYF
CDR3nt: TGTGCCAGCAGCCACACAGGCGTTCTTTCTGGAAACACCATATATTTT

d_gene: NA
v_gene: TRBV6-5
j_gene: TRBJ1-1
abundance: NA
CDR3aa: CASSTTGYTEAFF
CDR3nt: TGTGCCAGCAGTACGACAGGTTACACTGAAGCTTTCTTT

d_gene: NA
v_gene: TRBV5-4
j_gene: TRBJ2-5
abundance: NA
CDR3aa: CASSFQGATETQYF
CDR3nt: TGTGCCAGCAGCTTTCAGGGTGCCACAGAGACCCAGTACTTC

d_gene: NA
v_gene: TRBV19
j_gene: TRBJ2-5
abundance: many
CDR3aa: CASSTTQRETQYF
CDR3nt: TGTGCCAGTAGTACAACCCAGCGGGAGACCCAGTACTTC

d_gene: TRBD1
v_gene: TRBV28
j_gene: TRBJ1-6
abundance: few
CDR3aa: CASSSGQGDSPLHF
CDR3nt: TGTGCCAGCAGTTCCGGACAGGGCGATTCACCCCTCCACTTT